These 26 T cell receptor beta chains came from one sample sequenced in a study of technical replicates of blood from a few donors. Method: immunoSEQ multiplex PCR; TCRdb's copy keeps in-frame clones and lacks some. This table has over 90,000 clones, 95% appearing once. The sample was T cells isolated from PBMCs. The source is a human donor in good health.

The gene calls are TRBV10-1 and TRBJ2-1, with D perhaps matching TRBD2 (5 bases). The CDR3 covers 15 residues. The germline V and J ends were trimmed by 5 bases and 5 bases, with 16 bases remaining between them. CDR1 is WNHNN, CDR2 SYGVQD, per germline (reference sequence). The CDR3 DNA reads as TGCGCCAGCAGTCCCAGCCTCACTAGAAACAATGAGCAGTTCTTC. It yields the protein CASSPSLTRNNEQFF.

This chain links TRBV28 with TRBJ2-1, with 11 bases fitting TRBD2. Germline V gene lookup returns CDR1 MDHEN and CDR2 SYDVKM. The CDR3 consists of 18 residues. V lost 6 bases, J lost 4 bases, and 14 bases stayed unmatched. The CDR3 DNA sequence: TGTGCCAGCAGCGACCCCGGAACTAGCGGGAGAACGTACAATGAGCAGTTCTTC. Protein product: CASSDPGTSGRTYNEQFF.

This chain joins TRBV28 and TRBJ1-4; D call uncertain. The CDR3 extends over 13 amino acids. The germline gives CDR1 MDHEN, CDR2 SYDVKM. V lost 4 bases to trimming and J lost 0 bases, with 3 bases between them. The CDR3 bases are TGTGCCAGCAGTTCTCCAACTAATGAAAAACTGTTTTTT. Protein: CASSSPTNEKLFF.

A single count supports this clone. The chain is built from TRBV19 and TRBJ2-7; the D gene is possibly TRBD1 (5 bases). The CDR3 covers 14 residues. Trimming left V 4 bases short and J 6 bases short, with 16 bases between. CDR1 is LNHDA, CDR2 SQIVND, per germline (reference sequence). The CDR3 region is CASSSGHMELEQYF. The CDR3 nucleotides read TGTGCCAGTAGTAGCGGACACATGGAACTCGAGCAGTACTTC.

The CDR3 DNA reads TGTGCCAGCAGCAGCCCGGGACAGGCAGGTATAGAAGCTTTCTTT. Protein sequence: CASSSPGQAGIEAFF. This chain links TRBV7-9 with TRBJ1-1, with 8 positions matching TRBD1. V was clipped by 5 bases and J by 8 bases; unmatched bases: 13. The germline gives CDR1 SEHNR, CDR2 FQNEAQ (reference sequence). This CDR3 spans 15 amino acids.

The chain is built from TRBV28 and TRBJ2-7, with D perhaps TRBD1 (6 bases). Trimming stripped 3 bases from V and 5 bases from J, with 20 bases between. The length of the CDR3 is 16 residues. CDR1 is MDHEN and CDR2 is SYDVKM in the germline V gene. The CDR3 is CASSFGTSTGFHEQYF. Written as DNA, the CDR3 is TGTGCCAGCAGTTTCGGGACCTCCACAGGGTTCCACGAGCAGTACTTC. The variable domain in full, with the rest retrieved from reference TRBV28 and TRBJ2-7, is DVKVTQSSRYLVKRTGEKVFLECVQDMDHENMFWYRQDPGLGLRLIYFSYDVKMKEKGDIPEGYSVSREKKERFSLILESASTNQTSMYLCASSFGTSTGFHEQYFGPGTRLTVT.

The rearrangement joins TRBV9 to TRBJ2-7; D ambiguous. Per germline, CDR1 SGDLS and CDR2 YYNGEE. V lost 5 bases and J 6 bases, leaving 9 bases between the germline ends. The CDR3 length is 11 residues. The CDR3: CASRHLPEQYF. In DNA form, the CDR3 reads TGTGCCAGCAGACACCTTCCCGAGCAGTACTTC.

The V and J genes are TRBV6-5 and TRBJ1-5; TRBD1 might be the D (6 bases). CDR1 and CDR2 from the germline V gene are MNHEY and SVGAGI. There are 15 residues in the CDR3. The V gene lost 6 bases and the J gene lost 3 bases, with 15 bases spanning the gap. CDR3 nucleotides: TGTGCCAGCAGAGAAACCCAGGGGAACAATCAGCCCCAGCATTTT. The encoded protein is CASRETQGNNQPQHF.

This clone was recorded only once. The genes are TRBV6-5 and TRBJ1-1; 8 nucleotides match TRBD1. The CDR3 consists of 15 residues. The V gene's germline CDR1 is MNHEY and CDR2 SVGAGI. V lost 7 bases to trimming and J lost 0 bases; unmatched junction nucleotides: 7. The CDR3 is CASTDRGDMNTEAFF. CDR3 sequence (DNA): TGTGCCAGCACCGACAGGGGCGACATGAACACTGAAGCTTTCTTT.

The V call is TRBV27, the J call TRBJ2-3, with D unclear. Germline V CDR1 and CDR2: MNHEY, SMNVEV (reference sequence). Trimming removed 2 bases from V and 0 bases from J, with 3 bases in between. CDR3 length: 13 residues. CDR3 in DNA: TGTGCCAGCAGTTTAAGCAGCACAGATACGCAGTATTTT. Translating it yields CASSLSSTDTQYF.

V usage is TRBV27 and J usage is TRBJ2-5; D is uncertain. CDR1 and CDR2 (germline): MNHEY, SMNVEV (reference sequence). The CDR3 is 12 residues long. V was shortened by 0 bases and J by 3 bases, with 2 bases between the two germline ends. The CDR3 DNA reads TGTGCCAGCAGTTTATCTAAAGAGACCCAGTACTTC. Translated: CASSLSKETQYF.

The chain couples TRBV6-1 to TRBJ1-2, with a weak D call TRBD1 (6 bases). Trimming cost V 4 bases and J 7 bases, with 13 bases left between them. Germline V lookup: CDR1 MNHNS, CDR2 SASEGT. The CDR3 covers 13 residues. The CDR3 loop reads CASSGVQGRGYTF. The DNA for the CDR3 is TGTGCCAGCAGTGGCGTACAGGGACGTGGCTACACCTTC.

The CDR3 sequence is CASLPGGTGELFF. The CDR3 coding sequence is TGTGCCAGCCTGCCAGGGGGGACCGGGGAGCTGTTTTTT. The V and J genes are TRBV6-5 and TRBJ2-2, with D tentatively TRBD1 (7 bases). This CDR3 is built from 13 residues. Germline V CDR1 and CDR2: MNHEY, SVGAGI. With 8 bases removed from V and 5 bases from J, the gap between germline ends came to 12 bases.

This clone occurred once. The CDR3 DNA sequence: TGTGCCAGCAGCCCGGTCGGCGGGAACACTGAAGCTTTCTTT. Its protein product is CASSPVGGNTEAFF. This chain connects TRBV11-1 to TRBJ1-1; D is undetermined. CDR1 is SGHAT, CDR2 FQDESV, per germline (reference sequence). V was cut by 5 bases and J by 1 base, with 11 bases left in between. The CDR3 sequence is 14 residues long.

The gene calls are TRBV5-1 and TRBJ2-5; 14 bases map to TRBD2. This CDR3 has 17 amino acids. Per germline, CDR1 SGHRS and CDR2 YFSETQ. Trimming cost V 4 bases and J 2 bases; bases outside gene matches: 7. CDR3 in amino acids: CASSPGTSGGPQETQYF. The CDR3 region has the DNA TGCGCCAGCAGCCCAGGGACTAGCGGGGGCCCACAAGAGACCCAGTACTTC. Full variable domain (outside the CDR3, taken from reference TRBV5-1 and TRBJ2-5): KAGVTQTPRYLIKTRGQQVTLSCSPISGHRSVSWYQQTPGQGLQFLFEYFSETQRNKGNFPGRFSGRQFSNSRSEMNVSTLELGDSALYLCASSPGTSGGPQETQYFGPGTRLLVL.

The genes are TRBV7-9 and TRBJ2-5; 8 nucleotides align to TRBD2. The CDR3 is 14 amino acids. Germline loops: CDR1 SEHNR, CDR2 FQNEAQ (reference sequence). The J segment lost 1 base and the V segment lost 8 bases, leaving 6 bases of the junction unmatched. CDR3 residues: CASGAGVTQETQYF. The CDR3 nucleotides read TGTGCCAGCGGAGCGGGGGTTACCCAAGAGACCCAGTACTTC.

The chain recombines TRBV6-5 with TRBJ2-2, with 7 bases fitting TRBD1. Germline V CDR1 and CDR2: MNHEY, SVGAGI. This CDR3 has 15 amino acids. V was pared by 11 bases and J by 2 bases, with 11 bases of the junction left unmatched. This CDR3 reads CAARPGTDNTGELFF. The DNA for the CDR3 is TGTGCCGCCCGACCCGGGACAGATAACACCGGGGAGCTGTTTTTT.

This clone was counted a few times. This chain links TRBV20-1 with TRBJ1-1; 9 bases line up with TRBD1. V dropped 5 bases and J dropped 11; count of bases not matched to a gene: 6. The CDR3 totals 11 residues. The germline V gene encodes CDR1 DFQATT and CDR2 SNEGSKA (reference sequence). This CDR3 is CSAGIQGAAFF. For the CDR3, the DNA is TGCAGTGCTGGAATACAGGGGGCGGCTTTCTTT.

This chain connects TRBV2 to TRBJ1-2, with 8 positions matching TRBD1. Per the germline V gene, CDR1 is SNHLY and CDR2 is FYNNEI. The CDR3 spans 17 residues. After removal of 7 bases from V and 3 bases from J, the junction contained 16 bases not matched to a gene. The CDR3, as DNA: TGTGCCAGCAATCGACAAGGAGGACAGGGCTTATACTATGGCTACACCTTC. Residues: CASNRQGGQGLYYGYTF. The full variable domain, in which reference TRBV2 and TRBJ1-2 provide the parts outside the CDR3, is EPEVTQTPSHQVTQMGQEVILRCVPISNHLYFYWYRQILGQKVEFLVSFYNNEISEKSEIFDDQFSVERPDGSNFTLKIRSTKLEDSAMYFCASNRQGGQGLYYGYTFGSGTRLTVV.

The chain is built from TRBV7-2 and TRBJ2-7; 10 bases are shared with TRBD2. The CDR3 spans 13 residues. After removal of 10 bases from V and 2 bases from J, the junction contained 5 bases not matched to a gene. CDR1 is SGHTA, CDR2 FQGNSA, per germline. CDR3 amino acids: CATEREGTYEQYF. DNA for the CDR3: TGTGCCACAGAGCGGGAGGGAACCTACGAGCAGTACTTC.

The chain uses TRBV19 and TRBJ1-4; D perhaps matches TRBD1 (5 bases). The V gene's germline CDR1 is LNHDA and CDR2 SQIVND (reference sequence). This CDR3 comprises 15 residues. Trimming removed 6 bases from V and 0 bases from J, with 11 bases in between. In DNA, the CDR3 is TGTGCCAGTAGACCGGACATTGCAACTAATGAAAAACTGTTTTTT. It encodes CASRPDIATNEKLFF.

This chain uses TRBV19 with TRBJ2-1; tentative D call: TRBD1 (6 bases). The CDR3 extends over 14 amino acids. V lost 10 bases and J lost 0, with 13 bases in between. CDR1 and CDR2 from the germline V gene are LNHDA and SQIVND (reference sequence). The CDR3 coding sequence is TGTGCCACCTCAGGGGATAACTCCTACAATGAGCAGTTCTTC. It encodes CATSGDNSYNEQFF. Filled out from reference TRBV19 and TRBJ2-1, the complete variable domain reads DGGITQSPKYLFRKEGQNVTLSCEQNLNHDAMYWYRQDPGQGLRLIYYSQIVNDFQKGDIAEGYSVSREKKESFPLTVTSAQKNPTAFYLCATSGDNSYNEQFFGPGTRLTVL.

CDR3 bases: TGTGCTAGTGGTTTGGTACCGGACAGGAACGAGCAGTACTTC. This translates into CASGLVPDRNEQYF. This chain links TRBV12-5 with TRBJ2-7, with 7 bases matching TRBD1. Unmatched junction bases numbered 4, after V lost 0 bases and J lost 5 bases. The CDR3 loop spans 14 amino acids. Germline assignment: CDR1 LGHNT and CDR2 FRNRAP. Full variable domain (outside the CDR3, taken from reference TRBV12-5 and TRBJ2-7): DARVTQTPRHKVTEMGQEVTMRCQPILGHNTVFWYRQTMMQGLELLAYFRNRAPLDDSGMPKDRFSAEMPDATLATLKIQPSEPRDSAVYFCASGLVPDRNEQYFGPGTRLTVT.

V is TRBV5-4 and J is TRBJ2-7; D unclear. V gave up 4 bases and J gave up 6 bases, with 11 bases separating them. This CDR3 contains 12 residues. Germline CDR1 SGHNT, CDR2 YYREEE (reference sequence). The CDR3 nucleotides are TGTGCCAGCAGCGGTGCGGCCCCCGAGCAGTACTTC. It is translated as CASSGAAPEQYF.

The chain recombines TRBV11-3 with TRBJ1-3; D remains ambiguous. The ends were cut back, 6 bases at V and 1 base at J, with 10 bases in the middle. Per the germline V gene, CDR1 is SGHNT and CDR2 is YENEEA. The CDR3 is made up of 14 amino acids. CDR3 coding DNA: TGTGCCAGCAGGACAAGTATTTCTGGAAACACCATATATTTT. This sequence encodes CASRTSISGNTIYF.

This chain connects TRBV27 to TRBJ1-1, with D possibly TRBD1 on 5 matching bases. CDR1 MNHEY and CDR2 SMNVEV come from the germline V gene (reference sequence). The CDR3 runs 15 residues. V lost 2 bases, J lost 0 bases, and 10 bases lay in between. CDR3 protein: CASSLGGGLNTEAFF. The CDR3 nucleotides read TGTGCCAGCAGTTTAGGCGGGGGACTGAACACTGAAGCTTTCTTT.